This entry lists 15 T cell receptor beta chains sequenced from one sample in a study of vaccination and CD4 T cells after COVID-19 (dated by TCRdb to 2021 to 2024). Their specific antigens are unknown. The method behind the library was PCR. These reads were obtained on an Illumina iSeq 100. DNA from cultured CD4+ T cells was subjected to TCR sequencing with the Oncomine TCR Beta short-read assay at the Johns Hopkins FTIC core. TCRdb reprocessing: public reads trimmed at Q25 with fastp, clones called with MiXCR, in-frame beta chains kept. Entries that share a CDR3 protein sequence are merged under the most common genes and DNA. Within this sample are tens of thousands of distinct CDR3 sequences, with approximately 32% of them counted one time only. The ten largest clones take up over 9.5% of the sample. In light of the paper, this sample's time point label describes: late sampling 161 to 241 days after vaccination in three convalescent patients. Per the publication, the treatment or condition label means: roughly 11-day PBMC culture with coronavirus spike peptide pools or control peptides (ViraFEST assay).

Sequencing was performed on CD4+ T cells from blood, cultured in vitro, taken about 7 months after SARS-CoV-2 vaccination. The receptors stem from a human donor who had recovered from COVID-19.

This sequence joins TRBV5-4 and TRBJ2-7; D uncertain. Germline V lookup: CDR1 SGHNT, CDR2 YYREEE (reference sequence). V shed 5 bases and J shed 2 bases, with 8 bases lying between them. This CDR3 is built from 12 residues. CDR3 loop: CASSFHTYEQYF. The CDR3 bases are TGTGCCAGCAGTTTCCATACCTACGAGCAGTACTTC.

This clonotype was detected only once. The CDR3 coding sequence is TGTGCCTGGAGTGCTCAAGGCTCCCCTCAGGCTGGCTACACCTTC. As protein: CAWSAQGSPQAGYTF. The chain employs TRBV30 and TRBJ1-2; D remains unclear. This CDR3 comprises 15 residues. Per germline, CDR1 GTSNPN and CDR2 SVGIG (reference sequence). The V end lost 1 base, the J end lost 7 bases, and 19 bases lay between the germline ends. The full variable domain, in which reference TRBV30 and TRBJ1-2 provide the parts outside the CDR3, is SQTIHQWPATLVQPVGSPLSLECTVEGTSNPNLYWYRQAAGRGLQLLFYSVGIGQISSEVPQNLSASRPQDRQFILSSKKLLLSDSGFYLCAWSAQGSPQAGYTFGSGTRLTVV.

This chain links TRBV7-2 with TRBJ2-7; D might be TRBD2 (6 bases). Germline V gene sequence: CDR1 SGHTA, CDR2 FQGNSA. The V end was cut by 5 bases, the J end by 2 bases, with 16 bases between. The CDR3 is made up of 15 amino acids. CDR3 sequence reads: CASSPRTGEPYEQYF. In nucleotides, the CDR3 is TGTGCCAGCAGCCCGAGGACGGGAGAGCCCTACGAGCAGTACTTC.

The chain joins TRBV15 to TRBJ1-2, with D possibly matching TRBD1 (6 bases). The CDR3 sequence is 16 residues long. V lost 0 bases, J lost 0 bases, and 11 bases lay in between. From germline, CDR1 is LNHNV and CDR2 YYDKDF (reference sequence). The CDR3 region is CATSRDLRGANYGYTF. The CDR3 DNA is TGTGCCACCAGCAGAGATCTAAGGGGGGCTAACTATGGCTACACCTTC.

The CDR3, as DNA: TGTGCCAGCAGTTTATGGGCAGGGGATTATGGCTACACCTTC. Its translation: CASSLWAGDYGYTF. J is TRBJ1-2 and V is TRBV27; maybe TRBD1 (6 bases). Germline lookup yields CDR1 MNHEY and CDR2 SMNVEV (reference sequence). This CDR3 region has 14 residues. V shed 1 base and J shed 5 bases, with 11 bases lying between them.

This chain uses TRBV19 with TRBJ1-2; 9 nucleotides line up with TRBD1. This CDR3 is built from 16 residues. Germline V gene lookup returns CDR1 LNHDA and CDR2 SQIVND (reference sequence). The V segment lost 4 bases and the J segment 2 bases; nucleotides outside the gene matches: 8. The CDR3 DNA is TGTGCCAGTAGTACCAGGACAGGGGACGGCAACTATGGCTACACCTTC. Amino acids: CASSTRTGDGNYGYTF.

This chain uses TRBV6-2 or TRBV6-3 with TRBJ1-6; D perhaps matches TRBD1 (5 bases). Between the trimmed V and J ends, which lost 2 bases and 0 bases, there was a span of 8 bases. CDR1 is MNHEY, CDR2 SVGEGT, per germline. The CDR3 is 16 amino acids. The CDR3: CASSYRGSSYNSPLHF. The CDR3 DNA is TGTGCCAGCAGTTACAGGGGCAGCTCCTATAATTCACCCCTCCACTTT.

This clonotype was counted only a few times. The rearrangement uses TRBV7-2 and TRBJ1-2, with 10 bases fitting TRBD1. Germline V gene sequence: CDR1 SGHTA, CDR2 FQGNSA. Germline trimming cut 6 bases from V and 7 bases from J; bases unmatched to any gene: 8. CDR3 length: 14 residues. CDR3 loop: CASSRDRGISGYTF. The CDR3 DNA reads as TGTGCCAGCAGTAGGGACAGGGGTATCTCTGGCTACACCTTC.

The chain employs TRBV4-1 and TRBJ2-3; D is unclear. Trimming removed 3 bases at V and 0 bases at J, with 7 bases between. From germline, CDR1 is MGHRA and CDR2 YSYEKL. The CDR3 runs to 14 residues. The CDR3 bases are TGCGCCAGCAGCCATGCGGCTAGCACAGATACGCAGTATTTT. It specifies CASSHAASTDTQYF.

The V and J genes are TRBV10-1 and TRBJ1-5; unclear D gene. Trimming took off 0 bases at V and 6 bases at J, with 6 bases between the two ends. The CDR3 covers 13 residues. Germline V gives CDR1 WNHNN, CDR2 SYGVQD (reference sequence). CDR3 amino acids: CASSESTGQPQHF. CDR3 nucleotides: TGCGCCAGCAGTGAGTCCACGGGTCAGCCCCAGCATTTT.

The chain joins TRBV2 to TRBJ2-2, with D perhaps TRBD1 or TRBD2 (5 bases each). The V gene lost 4 bases and the J gene lost 3 bases, with 9 bases spanning the gap. This CDR3 is 14 amino acids long. CDR1 and CDR2 (germline): SNHLY, FYNNEI. The CDR3 loop is CASSVRGYTGELFF. The CDR3 nucleotides are TGTGCCAGCAGTGTCCGGGGCTACACCGGGGAGCTGTTTTTT.

This sequence joins TRBV7-2 and TRBJ2-2; 8 bases line up with TRBD1. J was trimmed by 7 bases and V by 2 bases; bases with no gene match: 6. This CDR3 has 15 residues. The germline CDR1 and CDR2 sequences are SGHTA and FQGNSA. CDR3 sequence reads: CASSLSRQGFGELFF. The CDR3, as DNA: TGTGCCAGCAGCTTATCCCGACAGGGGTTCGGGGAGCTGTTTTTT.

Here the CDR3 reads CASGRQGNPTDTQYF. The CDR3 DNA sequence: TGTGCCAGCGGACGACAGGGAAATCCCACAGATACGCAGTATTTT. The chain couples TRBV27 to TRBJ2-3; 7 bases align to TRBD1. Per germline, CDR1 MNHEY and CDR2 SMNVEV (reference sequence). V lost 8 bases, J lost 2 bases, and 10 bases stayed unmatched. The CDR3 contains 15 residues.

Concerning this clonotype itself: At one end the junction does not follow the germline gene, possibly because of a read error. V gene TRBV7-2 combines with J gene TRBJ2-1; D gene uncertain. This CDR3 spans 15 amino acids. Per germline, CDR1 SGHTA and CDR2 FQGNSA. CDR3 in amino acids: CAGSRRWISADEQFF. The CDR3, as DNA: TGTGCCGGCAGCCGTCGGTGGATTTCTGCGGATGAGCAGTTCTTC.

The J gene is TRBJ2-1, the V gene TRBV7-2, with D uncertain. The CDR3 spans 15 residues. The germline CDR1 and CDR2 sequences are SGHTA and FQGNSA. Trimming pared 1 base from V and 0 bases from J, leaving 7 bases between. CDR3 nucleotide sequence: TGTGCCAGCAGCTTAGGGCCGAGCTCCTACAATGAGCAGTTCTTC. This gives the protein CASSLGPSSYNEQFF.